A single sample gave rise to the 2 T cell receptor beta chains below, sequenced in a study of blood T cells in healthy people across ages. Sample-barcoded 5' priming and a J-beta primer mix drove a second PCR of roughly 7 to 11 cycles. A single record per CDR3 protein comes from TCRdb applying MiXCR to the 5' RACE reads. This table holds about 1,600,000 distinct CDR3 sequences, 40% to 50% found once. Sequenced: blood. These receptors all come from a young woman in good health.

In regard to this clonotype: A much larger clone differs by one base, so this may be a read error. The CDR3 DNA follows: TGTGCCAGCAGTTTGAGAGTCTTAGCACAGGAGACCCAGTACTTC. The encoded protein is CASSLRVLAQETQYF. The chain uses TRBV28 and TRBJ2-5; D call uncertain. The germline gives CDR1 MDHEN, CDR2 SYDVKM. The length of the CDR3 is 15 residues. The germline V and J ends were trimmed by 3 bases and 5 bases, with 16 bases remaining between them.

The gene calls are TRBV7-8 and TRBJ2-7; D call uncertain. V was cut by 6 bases and J by 6 bases, with 9 bases left in between. Germline values: CDR1 SGHVS, CDR2 FQNEAQ. The length of the CDR3 is 11 residues. CDR3 residues: CASSSVVEQYF. The CDR3 DNA reads as TGTGCCAGCAGTTCCGTGGTCGAGCAGTACTTC.